A single sample gave rise to the 18 T cell receptor beta chains below, sequenced in a study of CD8 T cells in Susac syndrome. With random hexamers, reverse transcription was performed on about 0.45 to 1 ug of RNA. TCRdb ran MiXCR on the immunoSEQ multiplex PCR reads and lists one entry per CDR3 protein. The sample carries about 130,000 distinct CDR3 sequences, just under 95% recorded once. Sequencing was done on a sample of CD8+ T cells from PBMCs. Every receptor here comes from a human donor with Susac syndrome.

The J gene is TRBJ2-5, the V gene TRBV12-3 or TRBV12-4, with TRBD2 identical over 11 bases. J was trimmed by 3 bases and V by 5 bases; bases with no gene match: 2. CDR3 length: 14 amino acids. As DNA, the CDR3 is TGTGCCAGCAGTCCGGGACTAGCGGAAGAGACCCAGTACTTC. It encodes CASSPGLAEETQYF.

The chain has TRBV20-1 and TRBJ2-7; TRBD2 agrees at 14 bases. CDR1 is DFQATT and CDR2 is SNEGSKA in the germline V gene (reference sequence). The CDR3 contains 15 residues. V gave up 3 bases and J gave up 5 bases; unmatched junction bases: 6. CDR3 region: CSASGTSGSFDEQYF. The CDR3 nucleotides read TGCAGTGCTAGCGGGACTAGCGGGAGTTTCGACGAGCAGTACTTC.

V and J are TRBV9 and TRBJ2-7; 9 bases fit TRBD2. Losses at the gene ends were 1 base for V and 5 bases for J; bases not matched to a gene: 4. Germline CDR1 reads SGDLS; CDR2 reads YYNGEE. CDR3 length equals 14 residues. CDR3: CASSVSSGSNEQYF. The CDR3 bases are TGTGCCAGCAGCGTAAGTAGCGGGAGCAACGAGCAGTACTTC. Supplemented by reference TRBV9 and TRBJ2-7, the full variable domain reads DSGVTQTPKHLITATGQRVTLRCSPRSGDLSVYWYQQSLDQGLQFLIQYYNGEERAKGNILERFSAQQFPDLHSELNLSSLELGDSALYFCASSVSSGSNEQYFGPGTRLTVT.

The V and J genes are TRBV24-1 and TRBJ2-1; D might be TRBD1 or TRBD2, each matching 5 bases. Germline V gives CDR1 KGHDR, CDR2 SFDVKD. CDR3 size: 12 residues. Trimming took off 8 bases at V and 8 bases at J, with 12 bases between the two ends. This CDR3 reads CATTGDGDEQFF. The DNA for the CDR3 is TGTGCCACCACCGGGGACGGGGATGAGCAGTTCTTC.

The V call is TRBV12-3 or TRBV12-4, the J call TRBJ2-6, with D perhaps matching TRBD1 (7 bases). This CDR3 contains 19 residues. V gave up 8 bases and J gave up 0 bases, with 23 bases separating them. The CDR3 is CASLTAGRQGGSGANVLTF. The CDR3 bases are TGTGCCAGCCTCACCGCGGGGAGACAGGGAGGCTCTGGGGCCAACGTCCTGACTTTC.

J is TRBJ2-5 and V is TRBV15; 10 bases line up with TRBD1. This CDR3 is built from 20 residues. Unmatched junction bases numbered 17, after V lost 0 bases and J lost 4 bases. Germline CDR1 LNHNV, CDR2 YYDKDF (reference sequence). CDR3 residues: CATSRDEWDRGIRSGETQYF. In nucleotides, the CDR3 is TGTGCCACCAGCAGAGATGAATGGGACAGGGGAATCAGGAGCGGAGAGACCCAGTACTTC. Filled out from reference TRBV15 and TRBJ2-5, the complete variable domain reads DAMVIQNPRYQVTQFGKPVTLSCSQTLNHNVMYWYQQKSSQAPKLLFHYYDKDFNNEADTPDNFQSRRPNTSFCFLDIRSPGLGDTAMYLCATSRDEWDRGIRSGETQYFGPGTRLLVL.

The genes are TRBV11-2 and TRBJ1-1; the D gene is possibly TRBD1 (6 bases). Per the germline V gene, CDR1 is SGHAT and CDR2 is FQNNGV. The CDR3 is made up of 14 amino acids. The V gene lost 5 bases and the J gene lost 1 base, with 11 bases spanning the gap. Here the CDR3 reads CASSRDRKNTEAFF. The CDR3 DNA sequence: TGTGCCAGCAGCCGCGACAGGAAGAACACTGAAGCTTTCTTT.

V gene TRBV3-1 combines with J gene TRBJ2-3, with 9 bases identical to TRBD2. The CDR3 is 16 amino acids. The V and J ends lost 4 bases and 2 bases, in that order; junction bases with no gene match: 7. Germline CDR1 reads LGHDT; CDR2 reads YNNKEL (reference sequence). This CDR3 is CASSPEGLAYTDTQYF. For the CDR3, the DNA is TGTGCCAGCAGCCCCGAGGGACTAGCCTACACAGATACGCAGTATTTT.

The rearrangement uses TRBV30 and TRBJ2-5; TRBD2 agrees at 7 bases. This CDR3 region has 12 residues. Germline loops: CDR1 GTSNPN, CDR2 SVGIG (reference sequence). With 1 base clipped from V and 4 bases from J, the junction kept 0 bases outside the gene matches. CDR3 nucleotide sequence: TGTGCCTGGAGTGCGGGGGGAGAGACCCAGTACTTC. Residues: CAWSAGGETQYF. The variable domain in full, with the rest retrieved from reference TRBV30 and TRBJ2-5, is SQTIHQWPATLVQPVGSPLSLECTVEGTSNPNLYWYRQAAGRGLQLLFYSVGIGQISSEVPQNLSASRPQDRQFILSSKKLLLSDSGFYLCAWSAGGETQYFGPGTRLLVL.

This chain connects TRBV20-1 to TRBJ2-7; no firm D call. The CDR3 has 11 amino acids. Germline V gene lookup returns CDR1 DFQATT and CDR2 SNEGSKA (reference sequence). The V and J ends lost 0 bases and 2 bases respectively, with 2 bases between them. CDR3 amino acids: CSAREAYEQYF. DNA for the CDR3: TGCAGTGCTAGAGAGGCCTACGAGCAGTACTTC.

The chain joins TRBV4-1 to TRBJ1-1; 12 nucleotides align to TRBD1. CDR1 and CDR2 (germline): MGHRA, YSYEKL. The CDR3 has 18 residues. V was clipped by 2 bases and J by 3 bases; unmatched bases: 10. CDR3 coding DNA: TGCGCCAGCAGCCAACCGGGGACAGGGGGCCAGAAAGACACTGAAGCTTTCTTT. As protein: CASSQPGTGGQKDTEAFF.

The V gene is TRBV27, the J gene TRBJ1-2, with D perhaps matching TRBD1 (5 bases). Germline CDR1 MNHEY, CDR2 SMNVEV (reference sequence). Between the trimmed V and J ends, which lost 5 bases and 6 bases, there was a span of 13 bases. This CDR3 is built from 13 residues. The CDR3 region has the DNA TGTGCCAGCAGTAATGGGGCAGGTCATGGCTACACCTTC. The encoded protein is CASSNGAGHGYTF.

V gene TRBV9 combines with J gene TRBJ2-2; D tentatively reads TRBD1 or TRBD2 (6 bases each). V lost 3 bases and J 1 base, leaving 10 bases between the germline ends. Germline loops: CDR1 SGDLS, CDR2 YYNGEE. The CDR3 runs to 15 residues. CDR3 in amino acids: CASSGGAKNTGELFF. The CDR3 DNA sequence: TGTGCCAGCAGCGGGGGGGCAAAGAACACCGGGGAGCTGTTTTTT. The full variable domain, its missing parts supplied by reference TRBV9 and TRBJ2-2, is DSGVTQTPKHLITATGQRVTLRCSPRSGDLSVYWYQQSLDQGLQFLIQYYNGEERAKGNILERFSAQQFPDLHSELNLSSLELGDSALYFCASSGGAKNTGELFFGEGSRLTVL.

This clonotype was counted between two and nine times. This rearrangement joins TRBV12-3 or TRBV12-4 to TRBJ2-3; D is unresolved. The CDR3 contains 11 residues. V lost 5 bases and J lost 2, with 2 bases in between. CDR3 sequence reads: CASSPTDTQYF. The DNA for the CDR3 is TGTGCCAGCAGTCCCACAGATACGCAGTATTTT.

The chain carries TRBV13 and TRBJ1-2; D call uncertain. V was shortened by 3 bases and J by 6 bases, with 8 bases between the two germline ends. This CDR3 contains 12 residues. Germline V gene data show CDR1 as PRHDT and CDR2 as FYEKMQ (reference sequence). The CDR3 reads CASSFLTDGYTF. DNA for the CDR3: TGTGCCAGCAGCTTTTTGACTGATGGCTACACCTTC. The complete variable domain, with remaining parts taken from reference TRBV13 and TRBJ1-2, reads AAGVIQSPRHLIKEKRETATLKCYPIPRHDTVYWYQQGPGQDPQFLISFYEKMQSDKGSIPDRFSAQQFSDYHSELNMSSLELGDSALYFCASSFLTDGYTFGSGTRLTVV.

The genes are TRBV9 and TRBJ1-3; D is uncertain. CDR1 SGDLS and CDR2 YYNGEE come from the germline V gene. The V end lost 4 bases, the J end lost 2 bases, and 16 bases lay between the germline ends. This CDR3 has 16 residues. CDR3 sequence reads: CASSHPGSQAGNTIYF. CDR3 nucleotides: TGTGCCAGCAGCCATCCCGGGAGCCAGGCTGGAAACACCATATATTTT.

The chain combines TRBV20-1 with TRBJ2-7; 11 positions match TRBD1. V trimming: 3 bases; J trimming: 7 bases; junction bases outside the gene matches: 8. Per the germline V gene, CDR1 is DFQATT and CDR2 is SNEGSKA (reference sequence). The CDR3 spans 14 residues. This chain's CDR3 is CSASPGQGVYEQYF. CDR3 coding DNA: TGCAGTGCTAGCCCGGGACAGGGGGTTTATGAGCAGTACTTC.

This chain connects TRBV27 to TRBJ1-5; D unclear. The V end lost 3 bases, the J end lost 6 bases, and 9 bases lay between the germline ends. This CDR3 region has 13 residues. Germline values: CDR1 MNHEY, CDR2 SMNVEV (reference sequence). CDR3: CASSLTRGQPQHF. The CDR3 DNA follows: TGTGCCAGCAGTTTGACGAGAGGTCAGCCCCAGCATTTT.